This T cell receptor beta chain is drawn from a study of blood T cell repertoires in COVID-19. Study-wide background: Samples of COVID-19 (acute and convalescent) were obtained from the United States, Italy and Spain. In each case, the material was cDNA or gDNA derived from T cells, B-cell-depleted T cells, or PBMCs.

Methods used by the authors: Estimates of nucleated cell counts were drawn from the amplification of reference gene primers. Assay: immunoSEQ multiplex PCR; the TCRdb copy retains only in-frame clones and omits some. Clonal size and the V and J genes are those of that table, whereas D and trimming came from the DNA. The table has some 130,000 clones, 70% to 90% seen once; the top ten hold 3.6%. The sequence derives from an older woman with acute or convalescent COVID-19. The material sequenced was peripheral blood.

Written as DNA, the CDR3 is TGTGCCAGCAGTTTCGGGACAGTTAACACCGGGGAGCTGTTTTTT. It specifies CASSFGTVNTGELFF. The chain employs TRBV27 and TRBJ2-2, with 7 bases lining up with TRBD1. V lost 3 bases, J lost 2 bases, and 3 bases stayed unmatched. From germline, CDR1 is MNHEY and CDR2 SMNVEV (reference sequence). The CDR3 is 15 residues long.